The TCR beta chain described here comes from a study of blood T cell repertoires in COVID-19. At the level of the study: T cells, B-cell-depleted T cells, or PBMCs supplied cDNA or gDNA.

With 2 bases removed from V and 7 bases from J, the gap between germline ends came to 12 bases. The CDR3 runs 13 residues. Germline CDR1 is MNHEY and CDR2 is SVGEGT. Cohort 3 recovered donors had two negative PCRs, clearance, or symptom resolution. Under the authors' procedure: Amplification of reference gene primers provided the estimated nucleated cell counts. Here immunoSEQ multiplex PCR was the method, and the copy in TCRdb shows in-frame clones only, minus some. V and J calls and clone size are as listed in that table; D and trimming were resolved from the DNA. The top ten hold around 2.9% of the sample, which has about 140,000 clones, roughly 85% seen once.

The sample consisted of PBMCs or T cells enriched from blood (not recorded which). The V call is TRBV6-2 or TRBV6-3, the J call TRBJ2-7; D uncertain. The TCR originated in a woman aged 50 to 65 who had recovered from COVID-19. The CDR3 DNA sequence: TGTGCCAGCAGTTACCTCGAAATGAGGGAGCAGTACTTC. Translated: CASSYLEMREQYF.